The T cell receptor beta chain under discussion was sequenced for a study of cytomegalovirus exposure and HLA in healthy donors. 13 Jbeta primers and 60 Vbeta primers were used for the PCR. In the study's own analysis: Unique TCR beta chains numbered around 75 million in a later analysis, with around 10 million shared. Some clones are missing from TCRdb's copy, which holds only in-frame ones; the method was immunoSEQ multiplex PCR. From that table come the V and J calls and clone size; the DNA was used to work out D and trimming. The table shows around 300,000 clones, with 70% to 90% occurring only once. Study observations and caveats: Despite most TCR sequences being rare, some public TCRs occurred in many donors. The study recorded 150 to 200 TCR beta chains that were cytomegalovirus-associated.

In germline, CDR1 is SGDLS, CDR2 YYNGEE. V was pared by 3 bases and J by 12 bases, with 5 bases of the junction left unmatched. The CDR3 has 13 residues. On this clone itself: Its specificity is not known.

Sequenced material: PBMCs. This TCR was recovered from a woman under 30 in good health and CMV-seronegative. The V call is TRBV9, the J call TRBJ1-6; 8 nucleotides align to TRBD1. In DNA, the CDR3 is TGTGCCAGCAGCGGGACAGGGCGTGGACCCCTCCACTTT. It specifies CASSGTGRGPLHF.